This paragraph reports one T cell receptor beta chain. The CDR3 covers 14 residues. The V and J ends lost 0 bases and 8 bases, in that order; junction bases with no gene match: 0. Germline lookup yields CDR1 SGHRS and CDR2 YFSETQ. The sample originates from a study of blood T cell repertoires in COVID-19. Overall study: Whether acute or convalescent, the COVID-19 samples came from the United States, Italy and Spain.

Profiled with immunoSEQ multiplex PCR; TCRdb holds only in-frame clones, not every one. This table has some 200,000 clones, 80% to 90% appearing once. Material: peripheral blood. V is TRBV5-1 and J is TRBJ2-1, with TRBD2 matching over 12 bases. The receptor was isolated from a human donor in a cohort sampled during active COVID-19. The CDR3 reads CASSLGLAGDEQFF. The DNA for the CDR3 is TGCGCCAGCAGCTTGGGACTAGCGGGAGATGAGCAGTTCTTC.